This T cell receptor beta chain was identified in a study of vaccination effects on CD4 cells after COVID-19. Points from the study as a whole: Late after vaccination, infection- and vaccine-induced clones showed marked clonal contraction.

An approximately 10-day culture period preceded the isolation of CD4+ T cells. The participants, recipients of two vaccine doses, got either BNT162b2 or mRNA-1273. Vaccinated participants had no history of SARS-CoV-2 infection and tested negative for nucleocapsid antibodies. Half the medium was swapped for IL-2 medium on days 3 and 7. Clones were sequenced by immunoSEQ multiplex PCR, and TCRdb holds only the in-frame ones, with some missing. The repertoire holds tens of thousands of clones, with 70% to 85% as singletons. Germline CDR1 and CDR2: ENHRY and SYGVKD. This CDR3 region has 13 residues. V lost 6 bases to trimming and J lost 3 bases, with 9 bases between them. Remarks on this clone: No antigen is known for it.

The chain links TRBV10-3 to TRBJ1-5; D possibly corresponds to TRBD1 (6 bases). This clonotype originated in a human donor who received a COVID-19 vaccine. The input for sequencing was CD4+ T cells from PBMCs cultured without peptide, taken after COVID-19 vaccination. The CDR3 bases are TGTGCCATCAGCGGACAGCCCAATCAGCCCCAGCATTTT. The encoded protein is CAISGQPNQPQHF.